These 8 T cell receptor beta chains were sequenced from one sample in a study of blood T cell repertoires in COVID-19. Assay used: immunoSEQ multiplex PCR; TCRdb lists only in-frame clones, some missing. The top ten hold around 3.3% of the sample, which has hundreds of thousands of clones, around 85% seen once. The specimen sequenced was PBMCs or T cells enriched from blood (not recorded which). These receptor sequences come from a woman aged 40 to 50 with acute COVID-19.

This clone was counted a few times. V and J are TRBV18 and TRBJ1-5; the D is unclear. From germline, CDR1 is KGHSH and CDR2 LQKENI. V lost 5 bases, J lost 6 bases, and 8 bases lay in between. The length of the CDR3 is 12 residues. The CDR3 spells CASSDGVQPQHF. In nucleotides, the CDR3 is TGTGCCAGCTCAGACGGAGTTCAGCCCCAGCATTTT.

CDR3 loop: CASSVVAGENTEAFF. CDR3 nucleotides: TGTGCCAGCAGCGTAGTAGCGGGAGAGAACACTGAAGCTTTCTTT. V gene TRBV9 combines with J gene TRBJ1-1; D is uncertain. From germline, CDR1 is SGDLS and CDR2 YYNGEE. Trimming removed 0 bases at V and 1 base at J, with 10 bases between. This CDR3 is 15 amino acids long.

This clone was recorded once. The CDR3 sequence: CASSQDRLGGQTPDEQYF. Here the CDR3 DNA reads TGTGCCAGCAGCCAAGATCGCCTGGGTGGACAGACCCCCGACGAGCAGTACTTC. The V gene is TRBV14, the J gene TRBJ2-7; D is possibly TRBD1 (6 bases). V lost 0 bases and J 5 bases, leaving 23 bases between the germline ends. From germline, CDR1 is SGHDN and CDR2 FVKESK. The CDR3 consists of 18 residues.

The chain joins TRBV7-9 to TRBJ2-5; 7 bases are shared with TRBD2. J was trimmed by 9 bases and V by 1 base; bases with no gene match: 14. This CDR3 spans 16 amino acids. Per the germline V gene, CDR1 is SEHNR and CDR2 is FQNEAQ (reference sequence). Written as DNA, the CDR3 is TGTGCCAGCAGCTTAGATACTAGCGAAAACGTAGGGGCCCAGTACTTC. It specifies CASSLDTSENVGAQYF.

The chain links TRBV7-3 to TRBJ2-1; 11 positions agree with TRBD2. With V trimmed by 5 bases and J by 0 bases, 6 bases remained unmatched. The CDR3 totals 17 residues. CDR1 and CDR2 from the germline V gene are SGHTA and FQGTGA. CDR3 nucleotides: TGTGCCAGCAGCCTGGGACTAGCGGCACCCTCCTACAATGAGCAGTTCTTC. Translation: CASSLGLAAPSYNEQFF.

The V gene is TRBV5-1, the J gene TRBJ1-1, with TRBD1 as a possible D gene (5 bases). The CDR3 length is 16 residues. Trimming took off 0 bases at V and 1 base at J, with 13 bases between the two ends. Germline V lookup: CDR1 SGHRS, CDR2 YFSETQ. This chain's CDR3 is CASSLAGRAKNTEAFF. The CDR3 coding sequence is TGCGCCAGCAGCTTGGCGGGCAGGGCGAAGAACACTGAAGCTTTCTTT.

This chain uses TRBV11-3 with TRBJ2-1; possible D gene TRBD2, 5 bases. V lost 5 bases and J 5 bases, leaving 19 bases between the germline ends. CDR3 length: 16 residues. Germline CDR1 SGHNT, CDR2 YENEEA. The CDR3 loop reads CASSVALWESHNEQFF. CDR3 nucleotide sequence: TGTGCCAGCAGCGTAGCGTTGTGGGAGTCCCACAATGAGCAGTTCTTC.

Concerning this clone itself: Other DNA sequences in this sample translate to the same CDR3. The rearrangement uses TRBV5-1 and TRBJ2-1, with 15 positions matching TRBD2. Germline V gene data show CDR1 as SGHRS and CDR2 as YFSETQ. The CDR3 length is 16 residues. The V and J ends lost 4 bases and 7 bases, in that order; junction bases with no gene match: 6. CDR3 amino acids: CASSPGGLAGGNEQFF. The CDR3 coding sequence is TGCGCCAGCAGCCCCGGCGGACTAGCGGGAGGGAATGAGCAGTTCTTC.